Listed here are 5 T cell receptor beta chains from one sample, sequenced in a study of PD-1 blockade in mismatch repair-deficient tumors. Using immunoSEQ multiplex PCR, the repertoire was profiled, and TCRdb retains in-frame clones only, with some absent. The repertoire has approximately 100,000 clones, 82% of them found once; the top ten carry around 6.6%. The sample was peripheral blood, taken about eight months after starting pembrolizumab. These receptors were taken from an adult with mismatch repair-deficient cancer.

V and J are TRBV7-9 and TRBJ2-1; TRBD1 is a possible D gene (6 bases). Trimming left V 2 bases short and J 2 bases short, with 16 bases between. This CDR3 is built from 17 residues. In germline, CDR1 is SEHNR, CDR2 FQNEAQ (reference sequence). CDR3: CASSLIRQGGAYNEQFF. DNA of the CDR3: TGTGCCAGCAGCTTAATCCGACAAGGGGGAGCCTACAATGAGCAGTTCTTC. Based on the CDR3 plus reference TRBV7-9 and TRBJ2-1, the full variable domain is DTGVSQNPRHKITKRGQNVTFRCDPISEHNRLYWYRQTLGQGPEFLTYFQNEAQLEKSRLLSDRFSAERPKGSFSTLEIQRTEQGDSAMYLCASSLIRQGGAYNEQFFGPGTRLTVL.

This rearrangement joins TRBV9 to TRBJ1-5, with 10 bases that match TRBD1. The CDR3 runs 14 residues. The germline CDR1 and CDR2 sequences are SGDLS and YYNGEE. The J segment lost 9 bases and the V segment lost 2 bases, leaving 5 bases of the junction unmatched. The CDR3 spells CASSVGDRGRPQHF. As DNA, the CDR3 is TGTGCCAGCAGCGTGGGGGACAGGGGACGGCCCCAGCATTTT.

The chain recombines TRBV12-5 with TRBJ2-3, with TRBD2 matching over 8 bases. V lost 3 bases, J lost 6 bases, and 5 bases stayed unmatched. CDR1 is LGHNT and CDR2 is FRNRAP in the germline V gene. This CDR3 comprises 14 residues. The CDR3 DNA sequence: TGTGCTAGTGGTTTCCAGCGGGAGTTCGATACGCAGTATTTT. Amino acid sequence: CASGFQREFDTQYF.

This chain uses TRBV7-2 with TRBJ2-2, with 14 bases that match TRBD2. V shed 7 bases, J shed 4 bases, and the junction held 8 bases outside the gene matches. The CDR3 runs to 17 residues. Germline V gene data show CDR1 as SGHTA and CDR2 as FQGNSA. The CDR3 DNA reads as TGTGCCAGCAAACAGGGACTAGCGGGAGTCGCCACCGGGGAGCTGTTTTTT. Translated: CASKQGLAGVATGELFF.

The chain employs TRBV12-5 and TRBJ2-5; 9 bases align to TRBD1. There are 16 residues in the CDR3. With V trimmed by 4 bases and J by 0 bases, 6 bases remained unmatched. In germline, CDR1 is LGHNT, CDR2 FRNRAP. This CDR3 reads CASGSSTGGYQETQYF. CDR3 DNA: TGTGCTAGTGGTTCCTCGACAGGGGGTTACCAAGAGACCCAGTACTTC.